The clone carrying this TCR beta chain was picked up many times. Its antigen remains unknown. This sample's TCRbeta library carried unique molecular identifier barcodes. TCRdb processed the PCR reads anew with MiXCR; each CDR3 protein has one entry. The table lists about 200,000 distinct CDR3 sequences, 6.3% of them singletons. J gave up 5 bases and V 2 bases, and 16 bases lay outside the gene matches. The length of the CDR3 is 18 residues. Germline V lookup: CDR1 SGDLS, CDR2 YYNGEE. This entry belongs to a study of T-cell reconstitution after alpha-beta-depleted transplantation in children. Findings and limits, study-wide: Expanded clones from the graft, numbering several hundred, reportedly supplied alpha-beta T cells about two months after transplant. Newly generated T cells supplied most T-cell counts and diversity one year post-transplant.

The V and J genes are TRBV9 and TRBJ1-2; 9 positions agree with TRBD1. The sample in question was PBMCs, obtained before TCRalphabeta/CD19-depleted stem cell transplant. This TCR was sampled from a girl in the first two years of life with combined immunodeficiency, due to receive a stem cell transplant. Written as DNA, the CDR3 is TGTGCCAGCAGCGTCGCGGAGGACAGGGGAGTCCAACTTTATGGCTACACCTTC. This gives the protein CASSVAEDRGVQLYGYTF.